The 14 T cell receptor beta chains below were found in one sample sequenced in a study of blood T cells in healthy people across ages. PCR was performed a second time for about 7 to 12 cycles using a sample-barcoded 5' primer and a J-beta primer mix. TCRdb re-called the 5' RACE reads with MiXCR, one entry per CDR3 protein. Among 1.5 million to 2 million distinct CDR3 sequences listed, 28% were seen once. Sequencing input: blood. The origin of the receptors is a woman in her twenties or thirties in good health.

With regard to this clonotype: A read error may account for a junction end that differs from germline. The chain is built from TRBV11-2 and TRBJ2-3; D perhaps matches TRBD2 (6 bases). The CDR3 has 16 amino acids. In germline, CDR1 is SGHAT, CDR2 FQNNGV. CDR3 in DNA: TGTGCCAGCAGCTTCGGGACTCATGCCAGCACAGGTACGCAGTATTTT. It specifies CASSFGTHASTGTQYF.

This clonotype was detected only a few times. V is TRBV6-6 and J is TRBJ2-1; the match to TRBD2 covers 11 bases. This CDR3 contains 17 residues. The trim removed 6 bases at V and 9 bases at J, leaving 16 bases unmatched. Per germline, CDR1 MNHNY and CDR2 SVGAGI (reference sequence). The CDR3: CASSLPETSGRGSEQFF. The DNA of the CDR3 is TGTGCCAGCAGCCTACCAGAAACTAGCGGGAGAGGGTCTGAGCAGTTCTTC.

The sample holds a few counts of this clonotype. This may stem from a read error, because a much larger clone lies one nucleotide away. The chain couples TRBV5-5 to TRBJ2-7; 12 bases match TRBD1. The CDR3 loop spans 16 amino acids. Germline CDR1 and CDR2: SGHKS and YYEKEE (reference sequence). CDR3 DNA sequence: TGTGCCAGCAACTTGGGGACAGGGGGCGCCTCCTACGAGCAGTACTTC. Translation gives CASNLGTGGASYEQYF.

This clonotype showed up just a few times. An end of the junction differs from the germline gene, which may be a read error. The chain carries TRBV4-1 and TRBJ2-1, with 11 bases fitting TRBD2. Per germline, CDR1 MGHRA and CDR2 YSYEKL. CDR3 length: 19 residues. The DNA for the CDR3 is TGCGCCAGTAGCCAAGATGCTAGCGGGGGGTTGAGCTCCTACAATGAGCAGTTCTTC. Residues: CASSQDASGGLSSYNEQFF.

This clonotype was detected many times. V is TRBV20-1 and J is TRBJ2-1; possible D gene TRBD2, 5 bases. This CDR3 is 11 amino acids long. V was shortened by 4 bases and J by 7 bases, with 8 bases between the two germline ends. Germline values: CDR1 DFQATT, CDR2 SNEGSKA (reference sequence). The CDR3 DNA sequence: TGCAGTGCTAACGGGGATAATGAGCAGTTCTTC. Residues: CSANGDNEQFF.

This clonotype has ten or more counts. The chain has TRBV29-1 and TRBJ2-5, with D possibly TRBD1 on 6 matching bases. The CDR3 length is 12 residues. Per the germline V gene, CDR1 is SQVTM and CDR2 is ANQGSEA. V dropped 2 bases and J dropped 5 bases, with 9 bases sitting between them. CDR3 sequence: CSVETGMETQYF. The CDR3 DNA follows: TGCAGCGTTGAAACAGGGATGGAGACCCAGTACTTC.

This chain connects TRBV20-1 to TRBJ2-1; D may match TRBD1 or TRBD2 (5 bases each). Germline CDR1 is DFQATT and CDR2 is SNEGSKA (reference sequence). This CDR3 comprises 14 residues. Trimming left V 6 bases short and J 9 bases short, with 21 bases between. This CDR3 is CSARDPRENIEQFF. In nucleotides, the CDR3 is TGCAGTGCACGGGACCCCCGGGAAAACATTGAGCAGTTCTTC.

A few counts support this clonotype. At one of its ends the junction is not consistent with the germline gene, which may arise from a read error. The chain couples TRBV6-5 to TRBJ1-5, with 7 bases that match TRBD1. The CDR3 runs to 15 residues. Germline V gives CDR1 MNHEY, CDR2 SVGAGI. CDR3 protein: CAGSYSGRGGQPQHF. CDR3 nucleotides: TGTGCCGGCAGTTACTCTGGCAGGGGGGGTCAGCCCCAGCATTTT.

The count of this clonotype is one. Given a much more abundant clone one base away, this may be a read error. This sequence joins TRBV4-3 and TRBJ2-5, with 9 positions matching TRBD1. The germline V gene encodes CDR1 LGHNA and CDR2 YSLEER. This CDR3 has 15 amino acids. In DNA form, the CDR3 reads TGCGCCGGCAGCCAGTCGGGACAGGGAGAAGAGACCCAGTACTTC. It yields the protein CAGSQSGQGEETQYF.

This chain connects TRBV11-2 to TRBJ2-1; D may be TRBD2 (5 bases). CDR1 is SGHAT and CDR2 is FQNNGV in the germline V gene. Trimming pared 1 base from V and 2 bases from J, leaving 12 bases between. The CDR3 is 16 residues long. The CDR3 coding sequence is TGTGCCAGCAGCTTAGTTCCTAGCCTCGCCTACAATGAGCAGTTCTTC. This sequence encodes CASSLVPSLAYNEQFF.

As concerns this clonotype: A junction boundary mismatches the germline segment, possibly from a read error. CDR3 sequence (DNA): TGTGCCAGCAGTCTAGCGGAGGGCCGCCGATCGCAGTATTTT. It specifies CASSLAEGRRSQYF. The genes are TRBV12-3 or TRBV12-4 and TRBJ2-3, with TRBD2 matching over 7 bases. The CDR3 is 14 amino acids.

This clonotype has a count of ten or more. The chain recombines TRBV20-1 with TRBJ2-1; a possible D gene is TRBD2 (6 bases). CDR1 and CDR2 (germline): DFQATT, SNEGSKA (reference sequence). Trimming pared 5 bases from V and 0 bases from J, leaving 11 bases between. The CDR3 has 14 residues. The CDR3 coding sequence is TGCAGTGCTCATAGCGGAAGCTCCTACAATGAGCAGTTCTTC. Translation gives CSAHSGSSYNEQFF.

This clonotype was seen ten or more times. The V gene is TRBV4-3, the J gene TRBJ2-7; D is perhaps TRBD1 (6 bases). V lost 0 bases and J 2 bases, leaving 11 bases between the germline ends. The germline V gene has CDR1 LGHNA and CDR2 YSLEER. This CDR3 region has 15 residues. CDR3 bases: TGCGCCAGCAGCCAAGATGCCAGGGGCCCCTACGAGCAGTACTTC. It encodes CASSQDARGPYEQYF.

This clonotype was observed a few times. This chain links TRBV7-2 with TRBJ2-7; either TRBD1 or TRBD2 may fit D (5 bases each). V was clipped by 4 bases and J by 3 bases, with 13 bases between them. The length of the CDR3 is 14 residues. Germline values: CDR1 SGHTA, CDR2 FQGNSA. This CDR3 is CASSYGTLYYEQYF. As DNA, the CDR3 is TGTGCCAGCAGCTATGGGACCCTGTACTACGAGCAGTACTTC.